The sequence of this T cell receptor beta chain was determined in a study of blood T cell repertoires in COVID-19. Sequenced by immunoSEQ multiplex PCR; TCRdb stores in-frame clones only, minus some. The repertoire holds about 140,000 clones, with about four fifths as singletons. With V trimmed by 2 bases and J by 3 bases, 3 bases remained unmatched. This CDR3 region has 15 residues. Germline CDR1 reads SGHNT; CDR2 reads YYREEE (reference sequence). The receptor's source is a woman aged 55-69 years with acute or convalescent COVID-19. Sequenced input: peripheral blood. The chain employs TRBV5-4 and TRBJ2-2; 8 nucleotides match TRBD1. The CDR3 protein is CASSFQGAYTGELFF. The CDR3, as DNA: TGTGCCAGCAGCTTTCAGGGGGCGTACACCGGGGAGCTGTTTTTT. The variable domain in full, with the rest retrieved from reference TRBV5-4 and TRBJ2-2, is ETGVTQSPTHLIKTRGQQVTLRCSSQSGHNTVSWYQQALGQGPQFIFQYYREEENGRGNFPPRFSGLQFPNYSSELNVNALELDDSALYLCASSFQGAYTGELFFGEGSRLTVL.